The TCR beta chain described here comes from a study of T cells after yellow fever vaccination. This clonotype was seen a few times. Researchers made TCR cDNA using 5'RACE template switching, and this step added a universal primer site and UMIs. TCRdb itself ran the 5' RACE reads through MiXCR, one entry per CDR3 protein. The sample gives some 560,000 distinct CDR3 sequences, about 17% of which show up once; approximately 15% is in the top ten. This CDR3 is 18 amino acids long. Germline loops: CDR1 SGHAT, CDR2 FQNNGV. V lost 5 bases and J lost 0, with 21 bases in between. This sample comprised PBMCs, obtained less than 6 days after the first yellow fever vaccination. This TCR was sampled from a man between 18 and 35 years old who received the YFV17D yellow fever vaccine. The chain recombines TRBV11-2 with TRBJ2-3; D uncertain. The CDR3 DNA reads TGTGCCAGCAGCCCGCTCCATTTGACGTCATCTAGCACAGATACGCAGTATTTT. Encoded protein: CASSPLHLTSSSTDTQYF.